The entry below gives a single TCR beta chain sequence along with its context. Its antigen is unidentified. The sample originates from a study of molecular identifiers for immune sequencing clone quantification. Findings and limits, study-wide: Whereas naive cells kept under 1% of molecules in clones above 20 RNA copies, such clones held over 98% in effectors.

One entry per CDR3 protein results from TCRdb running MiXCR on the PCR reads. The sample carries more than 450,000 distinct CDR3 sequences, about 20% recorded once. Per the germline V gene, CDR1 is MNHEY and CDR2 is SVGAGI. With 0 bases clipped from V and 4 bases from J, the junction kept 8 bases outside the gene matches. The CDR3 contains 17 residues. The receptor comes from a human donor in good health. Some libraries in this study had Jurkat cell RNA spiked in. V and J are TRBV6-5 and TRBJ2-3; the match to TRBD2 covers 9 bases. Sequencing was carried out using naive CD8+ T cells from blood, with Jurkat cell RNA spiked in. Specified subset: FACS-sorted CD8+CD4-CCR7+CD45RA+ naive T cells. CDR3 loop: CASSYSGVRGGSDTQYF. The CDR3 bases are TGTGCCAGCAGTTACTCAGGGGTGCGGGGGGGTTCAGATACGCAGTATTTT.